This TCR beta chain originates from a study of CD8 T cells in ankylosing spondylitis. CDR3 size: 11 residues. CDR1 SGHRS and CDR2 YFSETQ come from the germline V gene. The V and J ends lost 6 bases and 4 bases respectively, with 4 bases between them. This clonotype occurred many times. Its specificity is not known. Scientists made TCR beta libraries using quantitative 5'-RACE with molecular barcodes. TCRdb recomputed calls from the 5' RACE reads with MiXCR, one row per CDR3 protein. The sample carries about 340,000 distinct CDR3 sequences, 20% recorded once. Study findings and constraints: Reports say disease-linked clones showed up significantly more in matched ankylosing spondylitis synovial fluid. Disease-associated clonotypes exhibited CD8+ identity and were relatively infrequent in peripheral blood.

Sample: blood, either unsorted or a sorted T cell fraction (not recorded which). The J gene is TRBJ2-2, the V gene TRBV5-1; unclear D gene. The TCR originated in a male donor with ankylosing spondylitis or in good health (not recorded which). The CDR3: CASKSTGELFF. CDR3 sequence (DNA): TGCGCCAGCAAGTCCACCGGGGAGCTGTTTTTT.